This T cell receptor (beta chain) was recovered during a study of blood T cell repertoires in COVID-19 (dated by TCRdb to 2018 to 2021). At the level of the whole study: The collaborator samples originated in the United States, Italy and Spain and spanned the acute and convalescent phases of COVID-19. The prospective study material was composed of cDNA or gDNA derived from T cells, B-cell-depleted T cells, or PBMCs. The dataset comprised deeply sampled blood TCRbeta repertoires from subjects exposed to, actively infected with, or recovered from COVID-19. The repertoires were released in a freely available public database meant as a resource for research on the immune response to SARS-CoV-2. Samples came from the ongoing ImmuneRACE study (first 160 participants) plus 1,254 subjects from 6 global collaborators. Nearly every sample came with metadata listing a de-identified subject ID, COVID-19 status, age in years and sex. HLA class I and class II types, where available, came from metadata supplied by the sample provider rather than from assay-based typing.

Whole blood was collected in K2EDTA tubes by collaborating institutions according to the institutions' own protocols. Collaborator samples were shipped for TCRbeta analysis as frozen whole blood, isolated PBMCs, or DNA extracted from either sample type. A note on this clone: Its target antigen remains unknown. Base qualities are not at hand, and no much larger clone is one base apart.

Based on the germline V gene (reference sequence), the CDR1 and CDR2 sequences are MNHNY and SVGAGI. Including the terminal cysteine and phenylalanine, the CDR3 comprises 11 residues. Only the CDR3 DNA stays, 33 bases, in frame from base 1. The V end loses 6 bases and the J end loses 6 bases, and a stretch of 9 bases separates them. TCRbeta CDR3 regions were amplified from genomic DNA by means of the immunoSEQ Assay, a bias-controlled multiplex PCR. The published analysis was carried out like this. Within the assay, amplification of reference gene primers was used to estimate how many nucleated cells each sample contained. To quantify the absolute abundance of each unique TCRbeta CDR3 rearrangement, sequence reads were collapsed and filtered. Productive Simpson clonality was computed per sample as the square root of Simpson's diversity index over productive rearrangements. TCRdb carries this immuneACCESS record with in-frame sequences only. Its versions omit some clonotypes, under half of them owing to an unresolved V gene in the studies checked, with the rest unexplained. That table furnishes V, J and clone size, whereas the DNA furnished D and trimming. A total of roughly 200,000 clones appear in this sample, around 82% of them only once. Around 4% of the sample goes to the ten largest clones.

On the study overall, not on this receptor specifically: The amount of clinical and demographic metadata varied by source and participant and was provided uncurated.

The V and J segments used are TRBV6-6 and TRBJ2-7; a tentative D match to TRBD1 spans 5 bases. The sequencing input was peripheral blood. This receptor was identified in a man in his fifties with active or convalescent COVID-19. The base sequence is TGTGCCAGCAGCACAGGTTCCGAGCAGTACTTC. Its protein is CASSTGSEQYF.